This is a list of T cell receptor beta chains from one sample in a study of cytomegalovirus exposure and HLA in healthy donors. The table came from immunoSEQ multiplex PCR; TCRdb's copy has only in-frame clones and leaves some out. The profile shows under 100,000 clones, approximately 80% of them singletons. Material for sequencing was PBMCs. The receptors originated from a human donor in good health. The CDR3 runs from the conserved cysteine through the conserved F or W. A D gene is named only where the DNA matches it firmly. For some rows the clone size is stated as once, few or many, or as a class when expanded; others skip it.

V: TRBV6-5
size: NA
J: TRBJ1-1
D: TRBD1
DNA: TGTGCCACCTTCAGGGGGGAAAACACTGAAGCTTTCTTT
CDR3: CATFRGENTEAFF

V: TRBV10-3
size: once
J: TRBJ1-2
D: TRBD1
DNA: TGTGCCATCAAGGACAGGGGTAGCTATGGCTACACCTTC
CDR3: CAIKDRGSYGYTF

V: TRBV7-8
size: NA
J: TRBJ1-4
D: NA
DNA: TGTGCCAGCACGGACATAACAAGTGGCGGTGAAAAACTGTTTTTT
CDR3: CASTDITSGGEKLFF

V: TRBV5-6
size: NA
J: TRBJ1-2
D: TRBD1
DNA: TGTGCCAGCAGCTTGGATCAAACACAGGGGGATTTTAACTATGGCTACACCTTC
CDR3: CASSLDQTQGDFNYGYTF

V: TRBV5-6
size: few
J: TRBJ2-7
D: NA
DNA: TGTGCCAGCAGCCCCTTCGGGAGCTACGAGCAGTACTTC
CDR3: CASSPFGSYEQYF

V: TRBV27
size: NA
J: TRBJ2-7
D: TRBD1
DNA: TGTGCCAGCAGTTTATCAGGGGGACAGAGACTCTACGAGCAGTACTTC
CDR3: CASSLSGGQRLYEQYF

V: TRBV6-5
size: NA
J: TRBJ2-2
D: NA
DNA: TGTGCCAGCAGCTCTGACAGAAGGAACACCGGGGAGCTGTTTTTT
CDR3: CASSSDRRNTGELFF

V: TRBV20-1
size: NA
J: TRBJ2-3
D: NA
DNA: TGCAGTGCTAGTAAAGATACGCAGTATTTT
CDR3: CSASKDTQYF

V: TRBV10-2
size: once
J: TRBJ2-1
D: TRBD2
DNA: TGCGCCAGCAGGAGGACTAGCGGGGACTACAATGAGCAGTTCTTC
CDR3: CASRRTSGDYNEQFF

V: TRBV5-1
size: NA
J: TRBJ1-4
D: TRBD1
DNA: TGCGCCAGCAGCTTGGCGGGACAGGGTAGGGAAAAACTGTTTTTT
CDR3: CASSLAGQGREKLFF

V: TRBV18
size: NA
J: TRBJ2-1
D: NA
DNA: TGTGCCAGCTCACCCCTCGGGAACAATGAGCAGTTCTTC
CDR3: CASSPLGNNEQFF

V: TRBV11-2
size: NA
J: TRBJ2-7
D: NA
DNA: TGTGCCAGCAGCTTCAATACCGGGGGCTCCTACGAGCAGTACTTC
CDR3: CASSFNTGGSYEQYF

V: TRBV5-4
size: NA
J: TRBJ2-1
D: TRBD2
DNA: TGTGCCAGCAGCTGGGGTAGCGGGGGCTCCTACAATGAGCAGTTCTTC
CDR3: CASSWGSGGSYNEQFF

V: TRBV4-1
size: NA
J: TRBJ1-1
D: TRBD1
DNA: TGCGCCAGCAGCCAAGAGTACACAGGGGGCACTGAAGCTTTCTTT
CDR3: CASSQEYTGGTEAFF

V: TRBV6-5
size: NA
J: TRBJ1-5
D: NA
DNA: TGTGCCAGCAGTCCCATGCTCCAGAGCAATCAGCCCCAGCATTTT
CDR3: CASSPMLQSNQPQHF

V: TRBV5-1
size: NA
J: TRBJ1-6
D: TRBD1
DNA: TGCGCCAGCAGCCCGACAGGGGGCTCCGTGCCTGATTCACCCCTCCACTTT
CDR3: CASSPTGGSVPDSPLHF

V: TRBV9
size: NA
J: TRBJ1-3
D: TRBD1
DNA: TGTGCCAGCAGCCCCAGGGGGGCAAGCTCTGGAAACACCATATATTTT
CDR3: CASSPRGASSGNTIYF

V: TRBV4-3
size: few
J: TRBJ1-4
D: NA
DNA: TGCGCCAGCAGCACTCAGTACGGGGAACTGTTTTTT
CDR3: CASSTQYGELFF

V: TRBV19
size: NA
J: TRBJ1-2
D: NA
DNA: TGTGCCAGTAGTCTGGAGGGCACCTTCTACACCTTC
CDR3: CASSLEGTFYTF

V: TRBV7-6
size: few
J: TRBJ2-6
D: NA
DNA: TGTGCCAGCAGCTTAGTAATGCCGGGTGGAGGGGCCAACGTCCTGACTTTC
CDR3: CASSLVMPGGGANVLTF

V: TRBV19
size: NA
J: TRBJ2-5
D: NA
DNA: TGTGCCAGTAGTACTCCGCAAGAGACCCAGTACTTC
CDR3: CASSTPQETQYF

V: TRBV30
size: NA
J: TRBJ2-4
D: TRBD1
DNA: TGTGCCTGGCGACAGGGCAGATCCATTCAGTACTTC
CDR3: CAWRQGRSIQYF